This T cell receptor beta chain appears in the sequencing data of a study of blood T cell repertoires in COVID-19. The CDR3 is made up of 17 amino acids. Germline CDR1 GTSNPN, CDR2 SVGIG (reference sequence). After removal of 0 bases from V and 10 bases from J, the junction contained 15 bases not matched to a gene. Here immunoSEQ multiplex PCR was the method, and the copy in TCRdb shows in-frame clones only, minus some. The sample comprises around 500,000 clones, 75% to 90% of which are singletons, and 3% to 4% rests with the top ten. V usage is TRBV30 and J usage is TRBJ2-1; 10 nucleotides match TRBD2. The sequence derives from a human donor in a cohort sampled during active COVID-19. What was sequenced was peripheral blood. CDR3 residues: CAWSVRGTSGIGREQFF. The CDR3 region has the DNA TGTGCCTGGAGTGTACGGGGTACTAGCGGGATAGGCCGGGAGCAGTTCTTC.